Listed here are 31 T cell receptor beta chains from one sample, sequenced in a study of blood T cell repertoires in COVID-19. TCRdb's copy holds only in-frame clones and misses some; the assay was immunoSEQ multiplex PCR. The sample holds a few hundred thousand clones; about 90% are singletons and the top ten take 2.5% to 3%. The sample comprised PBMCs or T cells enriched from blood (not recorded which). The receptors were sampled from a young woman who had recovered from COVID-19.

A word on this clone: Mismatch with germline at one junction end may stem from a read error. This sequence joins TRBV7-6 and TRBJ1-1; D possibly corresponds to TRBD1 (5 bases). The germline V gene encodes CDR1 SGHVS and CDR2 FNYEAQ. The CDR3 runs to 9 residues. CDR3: CASSFPGGF. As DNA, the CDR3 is TGTGCCAGCAGCTTCCCCGGGGGATTT.

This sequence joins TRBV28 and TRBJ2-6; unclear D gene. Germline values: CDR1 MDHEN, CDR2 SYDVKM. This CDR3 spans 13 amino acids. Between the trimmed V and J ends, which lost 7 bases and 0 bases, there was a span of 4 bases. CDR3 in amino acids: CASTNSGANVLTF. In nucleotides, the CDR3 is TGTGCCAGCACCAACTCTGGGGCCAACGTCCTGACTTTC.

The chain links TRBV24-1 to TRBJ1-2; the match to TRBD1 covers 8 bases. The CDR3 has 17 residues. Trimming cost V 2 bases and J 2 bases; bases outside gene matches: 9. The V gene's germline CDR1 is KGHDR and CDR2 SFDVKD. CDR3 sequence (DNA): TGTGCCACCAGTGATTCCAGATCGACAGGGGCAAACTATGGCTACACCTTC. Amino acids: CATSDSRSTGANYGYTF.

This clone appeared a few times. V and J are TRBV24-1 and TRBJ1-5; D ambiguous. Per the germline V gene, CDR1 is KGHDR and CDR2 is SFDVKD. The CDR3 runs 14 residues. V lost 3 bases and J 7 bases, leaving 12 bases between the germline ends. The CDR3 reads CATSDEYEAQPQHF. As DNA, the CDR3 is TGTGCCACCAGTGATGAGTATGAGGCCCAGCCCCAGCATTTT.

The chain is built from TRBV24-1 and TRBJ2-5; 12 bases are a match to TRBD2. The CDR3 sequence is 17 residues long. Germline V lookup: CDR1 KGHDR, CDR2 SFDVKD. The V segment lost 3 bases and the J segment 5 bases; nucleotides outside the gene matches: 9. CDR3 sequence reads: CATSDGRTSGMGETQYF. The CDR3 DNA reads TGTGCCACCAGTGATGGGAGGACTAGCGGGATGGGTGAGACCCAGTACTTC.

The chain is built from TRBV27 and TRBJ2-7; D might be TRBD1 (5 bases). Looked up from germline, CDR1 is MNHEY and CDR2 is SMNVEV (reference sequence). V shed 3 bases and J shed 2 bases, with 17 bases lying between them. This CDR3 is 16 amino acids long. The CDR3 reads CASSFSDSTSPYEQYF. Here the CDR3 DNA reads TGTGCCAGCAGTTTTTCCGACAGTACTTCCCCCTACGAGCAGTACTTC.

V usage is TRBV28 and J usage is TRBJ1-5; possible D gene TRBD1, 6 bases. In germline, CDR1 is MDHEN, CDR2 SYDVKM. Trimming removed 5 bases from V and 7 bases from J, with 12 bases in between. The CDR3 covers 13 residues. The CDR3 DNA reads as TGTGCCAGCAGTAACAGGGATCCCCAGCCCCAGCATTTT. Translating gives CASSNRDPQPQHF.

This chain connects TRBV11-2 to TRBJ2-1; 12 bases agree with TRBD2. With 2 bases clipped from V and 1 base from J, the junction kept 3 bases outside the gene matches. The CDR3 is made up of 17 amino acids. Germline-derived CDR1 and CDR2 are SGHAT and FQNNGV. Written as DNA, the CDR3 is TGTGCCAGCAGCTTACTACTAGCGGGAGGATCCTACAATGAGCAGTTCTTC. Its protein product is CASSLLLAGGSYNEQFF. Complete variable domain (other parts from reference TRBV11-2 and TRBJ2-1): EAGVAQSPRYKIIEKRQSVAFWCNPISGHATLYWYQQILGQGPKLLIQFQNNGVVDDSQLPKDRFSAERLKGVDSTLKIQPAKLEDSAVYLCASSLLLAGGSYNEQFFGPGTRLTVL.

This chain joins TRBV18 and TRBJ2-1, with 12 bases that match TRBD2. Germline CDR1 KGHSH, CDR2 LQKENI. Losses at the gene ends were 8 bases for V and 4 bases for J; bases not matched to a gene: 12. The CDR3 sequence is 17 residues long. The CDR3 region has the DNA TGTGCCAGCGCCTCCCCTAGCGGGAGGGCCTATTACAATGAGCAGTTCTTC. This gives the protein CASASPSGRAYYNEQFF.

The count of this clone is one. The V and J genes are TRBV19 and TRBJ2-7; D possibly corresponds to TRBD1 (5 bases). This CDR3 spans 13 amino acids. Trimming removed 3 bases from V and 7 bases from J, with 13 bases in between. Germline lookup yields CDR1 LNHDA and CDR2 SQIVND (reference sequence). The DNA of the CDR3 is TGTGCCAGTAGTATTCGACAGCTTGGAGAGCAGTACTTC. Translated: CASSIRQLGEQYF. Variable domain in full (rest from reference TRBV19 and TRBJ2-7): DGGITQSPKYLFRKEGQNVTLSCEQNLNHDAMYWYRQDPGQGLRLIYYSQIVNDFQKGDIAEGYSVSREKKESFPLTVTSAQKNPTAFYLCASSIRQLGEQYFGPGTRLTVT.

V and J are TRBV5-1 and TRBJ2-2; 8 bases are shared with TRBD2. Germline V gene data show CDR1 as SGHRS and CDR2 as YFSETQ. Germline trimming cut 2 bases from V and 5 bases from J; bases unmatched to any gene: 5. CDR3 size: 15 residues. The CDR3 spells CASSFWTSSTGELFF. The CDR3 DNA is TGCGCCAGCAGCTTCTGGACTAGCAGTACCGGGGAGCTGTTTTTT.

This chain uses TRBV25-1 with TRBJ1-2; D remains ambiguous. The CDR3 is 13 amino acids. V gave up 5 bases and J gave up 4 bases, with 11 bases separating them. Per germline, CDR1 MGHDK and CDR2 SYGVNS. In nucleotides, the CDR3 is TGTGCCAGCAGTAACACAGAACGCTATGGCTACACCTTC. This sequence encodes CASSNTERYGYTF.

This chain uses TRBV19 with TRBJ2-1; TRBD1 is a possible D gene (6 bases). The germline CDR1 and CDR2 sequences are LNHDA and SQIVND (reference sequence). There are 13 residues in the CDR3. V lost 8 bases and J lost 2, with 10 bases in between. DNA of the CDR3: TGTGCCAGTGCACAGGGTACCTACAATGAGCAGTTCTTC. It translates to CASAQGTYNEQFF.

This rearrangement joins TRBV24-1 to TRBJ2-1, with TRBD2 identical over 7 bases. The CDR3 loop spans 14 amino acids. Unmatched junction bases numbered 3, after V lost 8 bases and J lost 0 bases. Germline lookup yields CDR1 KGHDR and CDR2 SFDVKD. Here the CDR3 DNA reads TGTGCCACCACTCGGACTAGCTCCTACAATGAGCAGTTCTTC. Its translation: CATTRTSSYNEQFF.

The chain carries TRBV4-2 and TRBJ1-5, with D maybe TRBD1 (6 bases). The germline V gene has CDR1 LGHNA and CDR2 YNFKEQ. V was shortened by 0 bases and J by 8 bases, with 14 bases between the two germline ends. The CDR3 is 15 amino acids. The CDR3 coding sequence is TGTGCCAGCAGCCAAGATGCTGACAGGTATGAGCCCCAGCATTTT. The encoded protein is CASSQDADRYEPQHF.

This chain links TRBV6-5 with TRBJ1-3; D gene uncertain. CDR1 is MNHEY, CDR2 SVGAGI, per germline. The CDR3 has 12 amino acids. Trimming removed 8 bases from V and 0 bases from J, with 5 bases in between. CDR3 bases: TGTGCCAGCCTTAGCTCTGGAAACACCATATATTTT. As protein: CASLSSGNTIYF.

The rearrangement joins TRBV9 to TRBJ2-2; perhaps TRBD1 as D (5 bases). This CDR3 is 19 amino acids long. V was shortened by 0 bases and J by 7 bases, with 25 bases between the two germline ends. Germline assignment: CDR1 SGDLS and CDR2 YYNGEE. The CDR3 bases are TGTGCCAGCAGCGTAGACGGGTTGGGGCAGGACGAATTGGGCGGGGAGCTGTTTTTT. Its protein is CASSVDGLGQDELGGELFF.

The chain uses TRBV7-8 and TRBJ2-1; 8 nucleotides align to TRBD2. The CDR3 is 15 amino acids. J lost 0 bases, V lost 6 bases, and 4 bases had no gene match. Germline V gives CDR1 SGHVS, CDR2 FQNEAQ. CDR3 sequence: CASSLSGSSYNEQFF. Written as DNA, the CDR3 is TGTGCCAGCAGTCTAAGCGGGAGCTCCTACAATGAGCAGTTCTTC.

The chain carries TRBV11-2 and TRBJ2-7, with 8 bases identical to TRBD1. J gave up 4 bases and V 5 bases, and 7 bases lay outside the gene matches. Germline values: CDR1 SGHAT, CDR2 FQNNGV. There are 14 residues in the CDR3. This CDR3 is CASSHGQGPYEQYF. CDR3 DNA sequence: TGTGCCAGCAGCCACGGACAGGGCCCTTACGAGCAGTACTTC.

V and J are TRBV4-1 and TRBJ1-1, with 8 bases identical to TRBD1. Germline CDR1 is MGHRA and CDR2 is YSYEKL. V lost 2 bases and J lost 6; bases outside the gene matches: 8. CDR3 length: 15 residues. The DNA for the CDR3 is TGCGCCAGCAGCCAATTTGGACAGGGAGCGCCTGAAGCTTTCTTT. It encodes CASSQFGQGAPEAFF.

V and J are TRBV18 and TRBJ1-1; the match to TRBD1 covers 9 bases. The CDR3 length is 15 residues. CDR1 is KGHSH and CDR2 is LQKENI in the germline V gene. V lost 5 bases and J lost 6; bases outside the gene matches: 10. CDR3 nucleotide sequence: TGTGCCAGCTCAAACACCGGGACAGGGAGGGCTGAAGCTTTCTTT. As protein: CASSNTGTGRAEAFF.

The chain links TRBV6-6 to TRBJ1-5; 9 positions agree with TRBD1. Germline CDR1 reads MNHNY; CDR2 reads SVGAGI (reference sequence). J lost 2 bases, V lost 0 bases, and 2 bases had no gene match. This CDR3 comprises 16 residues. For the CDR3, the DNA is TGTGCCAGCAGTTACTCGAGGACAGGGGGCAATCAGCCCCAGCATTTT. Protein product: CASSYSRTGGNQPQHF.

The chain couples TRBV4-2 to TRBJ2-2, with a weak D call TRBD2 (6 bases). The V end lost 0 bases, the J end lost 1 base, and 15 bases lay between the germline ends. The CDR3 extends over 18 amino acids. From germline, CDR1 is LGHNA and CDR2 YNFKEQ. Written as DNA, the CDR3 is TGTGCCAGCAGCCAAGAGTTGGGGACTCCGTGGAACACCGGGGAGCTGTTTTTT. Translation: CASSQELGTPWNTGELFF.

The CDR3, as DNA: TGTGCCAGCTCACCACCGACGGGGGGGCATGGCGAGCAGTACTTC. Translated: CASSPPTGGHGEQYF. The chain recombines TRBV18 with TRBJ2-7; the match to TRBD2 covers 8 bases. Germline values: CDR1 KGHSH, CDR2 LQKENI. Unmatched junction bases numbered 7, after V lost 0 bases and J lost 6 bases. The CDR3 has 15 amino acids.

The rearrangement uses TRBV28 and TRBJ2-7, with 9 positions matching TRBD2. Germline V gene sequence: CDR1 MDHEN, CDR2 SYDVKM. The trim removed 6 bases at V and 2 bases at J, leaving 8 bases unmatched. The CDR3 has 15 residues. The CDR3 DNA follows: TGTGCCAGCAGAACCGGGACTAGCCCTACCTACGAGCAGTACTTC. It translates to CASRTGTSPTYEQYF.

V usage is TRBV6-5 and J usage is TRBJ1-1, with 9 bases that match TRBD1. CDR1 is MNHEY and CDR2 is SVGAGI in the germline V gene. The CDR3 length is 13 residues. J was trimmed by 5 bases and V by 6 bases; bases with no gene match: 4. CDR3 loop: CASRPGTGTEAFF. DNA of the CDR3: TGTGCCAGCAGGCCCGGGACAGGGACTGAAGCTTTCTTT.

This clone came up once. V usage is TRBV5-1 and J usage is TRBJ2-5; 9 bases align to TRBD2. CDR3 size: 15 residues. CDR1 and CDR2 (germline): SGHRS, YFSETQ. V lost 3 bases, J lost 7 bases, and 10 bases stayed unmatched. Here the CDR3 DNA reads TGCGCCAGCAGCTCTCGGGTAGCGGGAGAGGCGACCCAGTACTTC. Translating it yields CASSSRVAGEATQYF.

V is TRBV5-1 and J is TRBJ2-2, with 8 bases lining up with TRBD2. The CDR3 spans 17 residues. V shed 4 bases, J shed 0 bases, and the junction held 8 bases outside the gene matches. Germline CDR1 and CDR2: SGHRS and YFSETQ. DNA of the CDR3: TGCGCCAGCAGCGGCGGGGAAGCGGGGGCGAACACCGGGGAGCTGTTTTTT. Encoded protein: CASSGGEAGANTGELFF.

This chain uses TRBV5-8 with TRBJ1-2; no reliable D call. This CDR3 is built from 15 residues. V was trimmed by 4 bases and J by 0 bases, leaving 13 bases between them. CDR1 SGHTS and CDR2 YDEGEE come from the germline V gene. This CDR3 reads CASSGRAIPNYGYTF. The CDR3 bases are TGTGCCAGCAGCGGGCGGGCAATTCCTAACTATGGCTACACCTTC.

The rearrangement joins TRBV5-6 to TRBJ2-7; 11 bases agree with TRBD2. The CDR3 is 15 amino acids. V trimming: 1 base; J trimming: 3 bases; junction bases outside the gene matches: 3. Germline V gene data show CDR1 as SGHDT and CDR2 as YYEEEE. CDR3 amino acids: CASSLISGGVYEQYF. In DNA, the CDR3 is TGTGCCAGCAGCTTGATTAGCGGGGGGGTCTACGAGCAGTACTTC.

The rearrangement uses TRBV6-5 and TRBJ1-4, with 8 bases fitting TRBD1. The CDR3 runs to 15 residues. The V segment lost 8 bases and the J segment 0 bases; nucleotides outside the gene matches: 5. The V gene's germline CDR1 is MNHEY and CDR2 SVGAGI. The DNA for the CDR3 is TGTGCCAGCTGCAGGGGGCGGACAACTAATGAAAAACTGTTTTTT. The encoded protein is CASCRGRTTNEKLFF.